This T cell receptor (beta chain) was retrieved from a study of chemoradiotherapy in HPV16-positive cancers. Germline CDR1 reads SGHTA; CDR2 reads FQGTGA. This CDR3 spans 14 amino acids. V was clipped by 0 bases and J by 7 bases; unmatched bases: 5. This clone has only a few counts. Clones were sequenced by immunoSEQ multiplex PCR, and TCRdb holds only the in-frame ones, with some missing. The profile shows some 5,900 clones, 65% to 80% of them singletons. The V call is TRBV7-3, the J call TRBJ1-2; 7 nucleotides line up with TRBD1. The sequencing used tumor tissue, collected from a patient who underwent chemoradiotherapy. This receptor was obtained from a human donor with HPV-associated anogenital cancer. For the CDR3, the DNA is TGTGCCAGCAGCTTAACGGCTGACAGGGCTGGCTACACCTTC. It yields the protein CASSLTADRAGYTF.